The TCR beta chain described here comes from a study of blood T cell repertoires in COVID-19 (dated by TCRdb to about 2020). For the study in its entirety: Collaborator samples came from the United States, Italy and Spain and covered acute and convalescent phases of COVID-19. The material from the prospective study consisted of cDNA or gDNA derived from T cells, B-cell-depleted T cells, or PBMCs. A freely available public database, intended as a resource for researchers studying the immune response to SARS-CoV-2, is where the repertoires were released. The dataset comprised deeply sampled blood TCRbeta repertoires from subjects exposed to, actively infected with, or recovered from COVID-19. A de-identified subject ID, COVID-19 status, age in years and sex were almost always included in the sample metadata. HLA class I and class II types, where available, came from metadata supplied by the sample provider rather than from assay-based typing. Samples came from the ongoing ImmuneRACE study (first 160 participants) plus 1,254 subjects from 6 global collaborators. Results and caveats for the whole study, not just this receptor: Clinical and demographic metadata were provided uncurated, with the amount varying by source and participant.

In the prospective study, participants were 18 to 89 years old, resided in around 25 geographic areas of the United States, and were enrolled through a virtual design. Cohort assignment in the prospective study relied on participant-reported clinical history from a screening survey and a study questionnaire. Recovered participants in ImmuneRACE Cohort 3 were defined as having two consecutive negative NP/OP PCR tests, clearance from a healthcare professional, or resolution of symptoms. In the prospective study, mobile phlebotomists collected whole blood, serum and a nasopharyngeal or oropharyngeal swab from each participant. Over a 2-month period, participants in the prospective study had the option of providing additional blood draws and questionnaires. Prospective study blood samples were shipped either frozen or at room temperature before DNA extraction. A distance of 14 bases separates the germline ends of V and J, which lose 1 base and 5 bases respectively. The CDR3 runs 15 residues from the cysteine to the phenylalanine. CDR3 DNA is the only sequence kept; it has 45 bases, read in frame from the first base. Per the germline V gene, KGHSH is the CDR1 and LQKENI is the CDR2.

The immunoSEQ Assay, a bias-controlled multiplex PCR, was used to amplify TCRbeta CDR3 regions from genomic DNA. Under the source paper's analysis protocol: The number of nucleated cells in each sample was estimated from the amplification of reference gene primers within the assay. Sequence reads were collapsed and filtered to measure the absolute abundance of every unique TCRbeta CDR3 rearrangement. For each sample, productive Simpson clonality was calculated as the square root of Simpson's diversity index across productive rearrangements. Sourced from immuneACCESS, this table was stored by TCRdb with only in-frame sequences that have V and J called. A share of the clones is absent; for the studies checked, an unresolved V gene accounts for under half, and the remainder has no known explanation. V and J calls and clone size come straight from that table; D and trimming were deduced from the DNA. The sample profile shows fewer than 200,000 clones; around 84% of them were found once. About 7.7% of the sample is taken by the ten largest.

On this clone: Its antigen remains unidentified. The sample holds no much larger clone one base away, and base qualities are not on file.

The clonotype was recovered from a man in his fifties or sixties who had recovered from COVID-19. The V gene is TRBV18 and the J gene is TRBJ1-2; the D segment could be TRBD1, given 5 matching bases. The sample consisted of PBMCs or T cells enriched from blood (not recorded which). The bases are TGTGCCAGCTCACCACGTTCAGGGATCGGTTATGGCTACACCTTC. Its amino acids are CASSPRSGIGYGYTF.